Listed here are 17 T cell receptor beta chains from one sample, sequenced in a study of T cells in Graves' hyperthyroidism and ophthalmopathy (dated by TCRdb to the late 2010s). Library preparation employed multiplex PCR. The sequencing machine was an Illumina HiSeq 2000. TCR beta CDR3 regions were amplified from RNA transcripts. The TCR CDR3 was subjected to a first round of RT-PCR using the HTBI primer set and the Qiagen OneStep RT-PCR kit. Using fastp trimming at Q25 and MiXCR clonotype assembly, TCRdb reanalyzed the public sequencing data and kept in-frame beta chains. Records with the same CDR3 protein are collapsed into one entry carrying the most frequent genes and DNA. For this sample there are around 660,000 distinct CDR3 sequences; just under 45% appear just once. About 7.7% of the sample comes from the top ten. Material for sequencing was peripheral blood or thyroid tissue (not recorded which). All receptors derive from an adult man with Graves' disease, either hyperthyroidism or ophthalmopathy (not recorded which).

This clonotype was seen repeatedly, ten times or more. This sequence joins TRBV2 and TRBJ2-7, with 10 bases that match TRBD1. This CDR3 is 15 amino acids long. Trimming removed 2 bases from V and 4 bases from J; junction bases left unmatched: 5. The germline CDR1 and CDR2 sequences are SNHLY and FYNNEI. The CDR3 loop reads CASSEWGQGQYEQYF. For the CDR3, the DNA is TGTGCCAGCAGTGAATGGGGACAGGGGCAGTACGAGCAGTACTTC.

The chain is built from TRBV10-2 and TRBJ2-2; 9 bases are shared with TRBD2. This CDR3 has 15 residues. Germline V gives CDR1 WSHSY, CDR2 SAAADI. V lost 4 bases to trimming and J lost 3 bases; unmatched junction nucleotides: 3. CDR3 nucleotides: TGCGCCAGCAGTGTTCGCGGGGGGGACACCGGGGAGCTGTTTTTT. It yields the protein CASSVRGGDTGELFF.

The CDR3 region is CASRPFEAGTYEQYF. CDR3 nucleotides: TGTGCCAGCAGACCCTTTGAAGCGGGAACCTACGAGCAGTACTTC. This chain links TRBV25-1 with TRBJ2-7; 7 bases align to TRBD2. The V gene end was trimmed by 6 bases and the J gene end by 2 bases; junction bases not matched to a gene: 10. From germline, CDR1 is MGHDK and CDR2 SYGVNS. The CDR3 is made up of 15 amino acids.

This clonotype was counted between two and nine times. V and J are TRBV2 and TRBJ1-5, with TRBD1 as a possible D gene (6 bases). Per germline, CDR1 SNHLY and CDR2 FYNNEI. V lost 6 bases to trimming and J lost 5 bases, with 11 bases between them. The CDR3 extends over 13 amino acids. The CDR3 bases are TGTGCCAGCAGCGAGACAGGCTATCAGCCCCAGCATTTT. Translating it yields CASSETGYQPQHF.

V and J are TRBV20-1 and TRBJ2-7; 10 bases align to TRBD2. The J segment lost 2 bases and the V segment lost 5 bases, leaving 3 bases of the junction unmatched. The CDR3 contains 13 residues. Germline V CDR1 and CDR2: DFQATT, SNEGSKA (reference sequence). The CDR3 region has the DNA TGCAGTGCTCCTAGCGGGGGAGCCTACGAGCAGTACTTC. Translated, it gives CSAPSGGAYEQYF.

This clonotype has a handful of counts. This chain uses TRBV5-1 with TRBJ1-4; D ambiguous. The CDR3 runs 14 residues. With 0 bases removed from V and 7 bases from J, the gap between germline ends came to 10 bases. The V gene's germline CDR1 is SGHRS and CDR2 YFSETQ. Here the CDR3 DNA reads TGCGCCAGCAGCTTGGAGGGCATCGGTGAAAAACTGTTTTTT. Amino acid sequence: CASSLEGIGEKLFF.

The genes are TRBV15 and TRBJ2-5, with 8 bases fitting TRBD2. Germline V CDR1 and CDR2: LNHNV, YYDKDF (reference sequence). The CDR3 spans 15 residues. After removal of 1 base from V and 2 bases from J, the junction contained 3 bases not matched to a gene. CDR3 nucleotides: TGTGCCACCAGCAGAGGCGGGAGGACACAAGAGACCCAGTACTTC. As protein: CATSRGGRTQETQYF.

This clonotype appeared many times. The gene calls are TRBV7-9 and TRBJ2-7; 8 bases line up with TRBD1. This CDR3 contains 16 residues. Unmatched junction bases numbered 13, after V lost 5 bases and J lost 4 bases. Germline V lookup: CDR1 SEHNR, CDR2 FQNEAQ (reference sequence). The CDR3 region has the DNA TGTGCCAGCAGCCACCATCCCGGGACAGGCGATTACGAGCAGTACTTC. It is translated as CASSHHPGTGDYEQYF.

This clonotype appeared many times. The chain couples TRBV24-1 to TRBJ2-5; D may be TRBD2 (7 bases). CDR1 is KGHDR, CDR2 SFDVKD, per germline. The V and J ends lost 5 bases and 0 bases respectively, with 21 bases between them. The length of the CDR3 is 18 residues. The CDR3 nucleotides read TGTGCCACCAGTGGTCAGGCGCGGGGGCACCCCTACCAAGAGACCCAGTACTTC. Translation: CATSGQARGHPYQETQYF.

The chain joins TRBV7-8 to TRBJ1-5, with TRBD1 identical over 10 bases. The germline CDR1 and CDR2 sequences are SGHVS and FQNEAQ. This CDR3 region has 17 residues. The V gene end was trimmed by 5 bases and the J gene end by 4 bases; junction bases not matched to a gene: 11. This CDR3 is CASSQESPDRGNQPQHF. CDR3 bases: TGTGCCAGCAGCCAAGAGAGCCCGGACAGGGGGAATCAGCCCCAGCATTTT.

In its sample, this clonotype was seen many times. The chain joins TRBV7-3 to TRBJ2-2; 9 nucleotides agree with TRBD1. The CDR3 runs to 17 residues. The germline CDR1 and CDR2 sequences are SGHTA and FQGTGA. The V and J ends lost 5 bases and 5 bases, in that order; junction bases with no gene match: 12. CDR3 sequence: CASSPTPDRGRTGELFF. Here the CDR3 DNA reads TGTGCCAGCAGCCCAACTCCGGACAGGGGTAGAACCGGGGAGCTGTTTTTT. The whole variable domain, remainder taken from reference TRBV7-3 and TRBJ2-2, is GAGVSQTPSNKVTEKGKYVELRCDPISGHTALYWYRQSLGQGPEFLIYFQGTGAADDSGLPNDRFFAVRPEGSVSTLKIQRTERGDSAVYLCASSPTPDRGRTGELFFGEGSRLTVL.

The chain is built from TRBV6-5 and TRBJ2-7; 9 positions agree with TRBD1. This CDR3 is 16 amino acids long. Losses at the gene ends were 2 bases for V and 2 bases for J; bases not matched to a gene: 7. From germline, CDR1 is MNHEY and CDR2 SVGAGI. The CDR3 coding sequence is TGTGCCAGCAGTTACGCAGAACGGACAGGGGCCTACGAGCAGTACTTC. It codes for CASSYAERTGAYEQYF.

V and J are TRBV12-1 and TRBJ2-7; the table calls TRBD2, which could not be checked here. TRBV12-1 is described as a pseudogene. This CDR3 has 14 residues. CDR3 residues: CASSFSPGAYEQYF. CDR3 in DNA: TGTGCCAGCAGCTTTTCTCCCGGCGCCTACGAGCAGTACTTC.

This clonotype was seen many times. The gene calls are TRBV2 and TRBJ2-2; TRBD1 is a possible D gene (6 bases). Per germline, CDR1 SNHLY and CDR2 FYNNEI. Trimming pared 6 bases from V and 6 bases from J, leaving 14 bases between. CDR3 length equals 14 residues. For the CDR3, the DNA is TGTGCCAGCAGCGCCGGGACATCGCCCGGGGAGCTGTTTTTT. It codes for CASSAGTSPGELFF. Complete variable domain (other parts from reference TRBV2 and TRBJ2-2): EPEVTQTPSHQVTQMGQEVILRCVPISNHLYFYWYRQILGQKVEFLVSFYNNEISEKSEIFDDQFSVERPDGSNFTLKIRSTKLEDSAMYFCASSAGTSPGELFFGEGSRLTVL.

The CDR3 DNA sequence: TGTGCCAGCGCAGGCTACTCCTATAATTCACCCCTCCACTTT. The encoded protein is CASAGYSYNSPLHF. The V call is TRBV9, the J call TRBJ1-6, with no clear D. V lost 7 bases to trimming and J lost 0 bases, with 8 bases between them. CDR3 length: 14 amino acids. The germline V gene encodes CDR1 SGDLS and CDR2 YYNGEE. Supplemented by reference TRBV9 and TRBJ1-6, the full variable domain reads DSGVTQTPKHLITATGQRVTLRCSPRSGDLSVYWYQQSLDQGLQFLIQYYNGEERAKGNILERFSAQQFPDLHSELNLSSLELGDSALYFCASAGYSYNSPLHFGNGTRLTVT.

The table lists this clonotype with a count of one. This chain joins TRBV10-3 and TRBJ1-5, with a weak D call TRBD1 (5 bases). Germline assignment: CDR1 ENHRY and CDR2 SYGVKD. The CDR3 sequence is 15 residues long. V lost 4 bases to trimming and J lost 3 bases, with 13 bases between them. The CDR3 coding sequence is TGTGCCATCAGTGCAGGTACAGGTTACAATCAGCCCCAGCATTTT. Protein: CAISAGTGYNQPQHF.

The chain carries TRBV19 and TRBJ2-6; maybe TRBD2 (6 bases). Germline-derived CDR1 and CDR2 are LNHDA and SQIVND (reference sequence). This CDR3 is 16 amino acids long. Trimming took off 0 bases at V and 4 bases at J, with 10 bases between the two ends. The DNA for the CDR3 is TGTGCCAGTAGTATAGATGGGGGGTACGGGGCCAACGTCCTGACTTTC. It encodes CASSIDGGYGANVLTF.